Each of the 10 T cell receptor beta chains below was sequenced from the same sample in a study of T cell responses to AZD1222 COVID-19 vaccine. Profiling relied on immunoSEQ multiplex PCR, and the TCRdb table lists in-frame clones only, not all of them. The table records approximately 180,000 clones, around 94% of them present only once. The specimen comprised peripheral blood, sampled 28 days after the second dose of the MenACWY control vaccine. The receptors originated from an adult who received the MenACWY meningococcal vaccine as a control.

The chain joins TRBV24-1 to TRBJ2-2; perhaps TRBD2 as D (5 bases). The germline CDR1 and CDR2 sequences are KGHDR and SFDVKD. The CDR3 spans 14 residues. The V end lost 4 bases, the J end lost 7 bases, and 12 bases lay between the germline ends. The CDR3 spells CATSETNEGGELFF. DNA for the CDR3: TGTGCCACCAGTGAGACCAACGAGGGCGGGGAGCTGTTTTTT.

The chain couples TRBV12-5 to TRBJ1-1; 7 bases line up with TRBD1. V shed 0 bases and J 3 bases; nucleotides not matched to a gene: 1. This CDR3 has 14 residues. Germline assignment: CDR1 LGHNT and CDR2 FRNRAP. CDR3 residues: CASGLVQGYTEAFF. The CDR3 nucleotides are TGTGCTAGTGGTTTGGTACAGGGGTACACTGAAGCTTTCTTT.

The rearrangement uses TRBV5-1 and TRBJ2-7; no clear D. The CDR3 runs 13 residues. Trimming cost V 0 bases and J 3 bases, with 7 bases left between them. The germline CDR1 and CDR2 sequences are SGHRS and YFSETQ. Written as DNA, the CDR3 is TGCGCCAGCAGCTTGGGACTGAACTACGAGCAGTACTTC. Translation: CASSLGLNYEQYF.

The CDR3 sequence: CASRSQGTRSTGELFF. The CDR3 DNA follows: TGTGCAAGTCGCTCACAGGGGACCCGAAGCACCGGGGAGCTGTTTTTT. The gene calls are TRBV12-2 and TRBJ2-2; TRBD1 is the table's D call, not checked against the DNA. TRBV12-2 is classified as a pseudogene. The CDR3 has 16 residues.

The chain recombines TRBV30 with TRBJ2-1, with D tentatively TRBD2 (6 bases). The CDR3 runs to 14 residues. Germline V CDR1 and CDR2: GTSNPN, SVGIG (reference sequence). Trimming stripped 1 base from V and 0 bases from J, with 7 bases between. The DNA for the CDR3 is TGTGCCTGGAGTGAGCGGGTCTCCTACAATGAGCAGTTCTTC. Its protein product is CAWSERVSYNEQFF.

The CDR3 DNA sequence: TGTGCCAGCATCTTAGAGGGGGCTAGGACTGAAGCTTTCTTT. Translation gives CASILEGARTEAFF. This chain connects TRBV6-4 to TRBJ1-1; 7 positions match TRBD1. After removal of 7 bases from V and 5 bases from J, the junction contained 10 bases not matched to a gene. From germline, CDR1 is MRHNA and CDR2 SNTAGT. This CDR3 is 14 amino acids long.

The gene calls are TRBV5-1 and TRBJ2-2, with D maybe TRBD1 (6 bases). Between the trimmed V and J ends, which lost 3 bases and 7 bases, there was a span of 13 bases. This CDR3 is 14 amino acids long. In germline, CDR1 is SGHRS, CDR2 YFSETQ. CDR3 in DNA: TGCGCCAGCAGCTACAACCAGGGGCACGGGGAGCTGTTTTTT. It codes for CASSYNQGHGELFF.

Only one count was recorded for this clone. The rearrangement uses TRBV29-1 and TRBJ2-2, with 10 bases aligning to TRBD2. V lost 3 bases and J lost 9; bases outside the gene matches: 10. CDR3 length: 15 residues. Germline V gene data show CDR1 as SQVTM and CDR2 as ANQGSEA. The CDR3 is CSVDVLAGGSRELFF. The CDR3 bases are TGCAGCGTTGACGTTTTAGCGGGAGGTTCTCGGGAGCTGTTTTTT.

The J gene is TRBJ1-5, the V gene TRBV2, with unresolved D. CDR1 is SNHLY, CDR2 FYNNEI, per germline. Trimming pared 4 bases from V and 4 bases from J, leaving 8 bases between. The CDR3 runs 13 residues. CDR3 loop: CASSASQNQPQHF. Here the CDR3 DNA reads TGTGCCAGCAGTGCCTCTCAGAATCAGCCCCAGCATTTT.

V usage is TRBV5-6 and J usage is TRBJ1-1, with D maybe TRBD1 (5 bases). CDR3 size: 14 residues. Germline V lookup: CDR1 SGHDT, CDR2 YYEEEE. V was trimmed by 4 bases and J by 4 bases, leaving 14 bases between them. CDR3 DNA sequence: TGTGCCAGCAGCCTGCTGGGACCGGGCACTGAAGCTTTCTTT. Amino acids: CASSLLGPGTEAFF.